This TCR beta chain was recorded in a study of OX40 agonist ivuxolimab in advanced cancers. As for the study more broadly: Ivuxolimab, which targeted the costimulatory receptor OX40 (CD134), was an agonistic, fully human IgG2 monoclonal antibody. Intravenous ivuxolimab was administered to patients every 2 weeks at six dose levels: 0.01, 0.1, 0.3, 1.5, 3 and 10 mg/kg. Of the roughly 54 patients in dose escalation, 19 had hepatocellular carcinoma, about 15 had melanoma, 9 had renal cell carcinoma and 9 had head and neck cancer. Prior anti-PD-1, anti-PD-L1 or anti-CTLA-4 therapy was permitted, and checkpoint inhibitors had been received by 40% to 50% of dose-escalation patients. The point of sequencing TCRbeta in the periphery was to test whether ivuxolimab changed TCR sequence diversity and drove clonal T-cell expansion. Partial responses occurred in three dose-escalation patients, of whom one had hepatocellular carcinoma and two had cutaneous melanoma. The dose-escalation cohort was over 70% male with a mean age of roughly 62 years, ranging from roughly 23 to 85. The paper reports the monotherapy dose-escalation portion (N of about 52 patients) of the phase I ivuxolimab trial.

To note about this clone: What this receptor recognizes is not known. Per-base qualities were not stored, and no clone one base away is much larger.

Patients with autoimmune disease history or receiving systemic immunosuppression were excluded from the trial. Peripheral blood for TCR sequencing was collected from all dose cohorts at baseline, on cycle 4 day 1, and on cycle 7 day 1. Samples were obtained from an open-label, multicenter, first-in-human phase I dose-escalation trial of ivuxolimab. The trial enrolled adults with locally advanced or metastatic head and neck squamous cell, hepatocellular, melanoma or renal cell carcinoma. Before TCR sequencing, CD4+ and CD8+ T cells were separately sorted from peripheral blood. Genomic DNA was isolated from the sorted cells so that the TCRbeta CDR3 region could be sequenced. TCRbeta CDR3 regions were sequenced using the immunoSEQ Assay. TCRdb retrieved this table from immuneACCESS and kept in-frame rearrangements only. Not all clones are present; in checked studies, unresolved V genes account for under half, and no reason is known for the remainder. Across this sample there are some 75,000 clones, with less than 90% seen only once. Of the sample, about 3% is held by the ten largest clones.

The germline V gene supplies CDR1 WSHSY and CDR2 SAAADI. Including cysteine and phenylalanine, the CDR3 has 14 amino acids. The entry retains the CDR3 DNA only, 42 bases that are in frame from base 1. V loses 8 bases, J loses 1 base, and the germline ends lie 9 bases apart. Results and caveats for the whole study, not just this receptor: The antigen specificity of the peripheral T cells that underwent clonal expansion was not determined. At doses of 0.1 to 3.0 mg/kg, clonal expansion of both CD4+ and CD8+ T cells in blood was seen between baseline and week 6. Low levels of normalized T-cell clonal expansion were also seen in some patients who did not respond. After ivuxolimab, expanded clones were on average more numerous among CD8+ T cells than among CD4+ T cells. In the 0.1-3.0 mg/kg groups, partial responders had among the lowest normalized peripheral clonal expansion, particularly in CD8+ T cells.

This clonotype was sampled from an adult with an advanced solid tumor such as melanoma, head and neck, liver or kidney cancer. The rearranged segments are TRBV10-2 and TRBJ2-6; the D gene assignment is ambiguous. The sample was CD4+ or CD8+ T cells sorted from blood, taken in a trial of the OX40 agonist ivuxolimab. The DNA sequence is given as TGCGCCAGCGGGGTCCGGTCTGGGGCCAACGTCCTGACTTTC. Protein translation: CASGVRSGANVLTF.